These 5 T cell receptor beta chains originate from one sample sequenced in a study of T cell clonotyping in hematopoietic cell transplantation. The table came from immunoSEQ multiplex PCR; TCRdb's copy has only in-frame clones and leaves some out. The sample lists about 45,000 clones; around 94% were seen once. Source material: peripheral blood mononuclear cells. The receptors were sampled from a woman aged 45-65 years in good health. Some clones in this sample may be carry-over from other donors' samples.

This clone was picked up one time. The chain employs TRBV4-1 and TRBJ1-1; a possible D gene is TRBD1 (5 bases). The germline V and J ends were trimmed by 3 bases and 1 base, with 12 bases remaining between them. The CDR3 runs to 15 residues. Germline CDR1 is MGHRA and CDR2 is YSYEKL. The CDR3 is CASSQDIHGNTEAFF. Written as DNA, the CDR3 is TGCGCCAGCAGCCAGGACATCCACGGGAACACTGAAGCTTTCTTT.

The chain employs TRBV6-4 and TRBJ2-4; 8 bases align to TRBD1. This CDR3 is 13 amino acids long. Trimming cost V 3 bases and J 9 bases; bases outside gene matches: 4. CDR1 is MRHNA and CDR2 is SNTAGT in the germline V gene. This CDR3 is CASSEAGTGIQYF. As DNA, the CDR3 is TGTGCCAGCAGTGAAGCCGGGACAGGCATTCAGTACTTC.

The chain employs TRBV29-1 and TRBJ1-4, with 7 bases fitting TRBD1. Germline V gives CDR1 SQVTM, CDR2 ANQGSEA. The CDR3 loop spans 13 amino acids. Trimming removed 7 bases from V and 7 bases from J; junction bases left unmatched: 9. In DNA form, the CDR3 reads TGCAGCGGAAAGGGGGCGGGTGGTGAAAAACTGTTTTTT. Translated: CSGKGAGGEKLFF.

The chain carries TRBV11-3 and TRBJ1-2, with D perhaps matching TRBD1 (5 bases). Trimming left V 1 base short and J 8 bases short, with 20 bases between. Germline V gene sequence: CDR1 SGHNT, CDR2 YENEEA. The CDR3 runs 16 residues. This CDR3 is CASSLGRGEGVRGYTF. The CDR3 nucleotides are TGTGCCAGCAGCTTAGGAAGAGGGGAGGGAGTTCGGGGCTACACCTTC.

The chain employs TRBV14 and TRBJ1-5; no firm D call. From germline, CDR1 is SGHDN and CDR2 FVKESK. This CDR3 spans 17 amino acids. Trimming shortened V by 1 base and J by 3 bases, and 16 bases separated the two germline ends. The CDR3 spells CASSQVIEWSDNQPQHF. Written as DNA, the CDR3 is TGTGCCAGCAGCCAAGTAATAGAGTGGTCAGACAATCAGCCCCAGCATTTT.